One and the same sample provided the 20 T cell receptor beta chains below, sequenced in a study of T cell repertoires in cytomegalovirus infection. TCRdb ran MiXCR on the reads and lists one entry per CDR3 protein. The sample comprises about 470,000 distinct CDR3 sequences, roughly 46% of which are singletons, and 40% to 50% rests with the top ten. These receptors are not linked to any known antigen. The sequences come from cultured PBMCs, collected from culture after CMV antigen stimulation. These receptor sequences come from a human donor in good health (CMV status not recorded). Some clones in this sample may be carry-over from other donors' samples.

The V gene is TRBV10-3, the J gene TRBJ1-5, with D maybe TRBD1 (5 bases). CDR1 and CDR2 from the germline V gene are ENHRY and SYGVKD. The CDR3 runs 15 residues. V was trimmed by 0 bases and J by 2 bases, leaving 8 bases between them. The CDR3 bases are TGTGCCATCAGTGAGTCGTGGGGACGCAATCAGCCCCAGCATTTT. It is translated as CAISESWGRNQPQHF.

The chain joins TRBV15 to TRBJ2-1; D may be TRBD2 (6 bases). V was pared by 0 bases and J by 7 bases, with 31 bases between. The germline V gene has CDR1 LNHNV and CDR2 YYDKDF (reference sequence). The CDR3 has 21 amino acids. CDR3 amino acids: CATSRDSPSTSGSKVSNEQFF. Here the CDR3 DNA reads TGTGCCACCAGCAGAGATTCCCCGTCGACTTCCGGGAGCAAGGTTTCGAATGAGCAGTTCTTC.

This chain links TRBV7-6 with TRBJ2-5, with D maybe TRBD2 (5 bases). Germline V gene sequence: CDR1 SGHVS, CDR2 FNYEAQ. The CDR3 has 14 amino acids. Between the trimmed V and J ends, which lost 2 bases and 7 bases, there was a span of 14 bases. CDR3 coding DNA: TGTGCCAGCAGCTTATCTAGTCCCGAGGGGACCCAGTACTTC. It encodes CASSLSSPEGTQYF. Supplemented by reference TRBV7-6 and TRBJ2-5, the full variable domain reads GAGVSQSPRYKVTKRGQDVALRCDPISGHVSLYWYRQALGQGPEFLTYFNYEAQQDKSGLPNDRFSAERPEGSISTLTIQRTEQRDSAMYRCASSLSSPEGTQYFGPGTRLLVL.

This chain joins TRBV6-6 and TRBJ2-1; D may be TRBD2 (5 bases). CDR3 length: 13 residues. Trimming pared 7 bases from V and 4 bases from J, leaving 11 bases between. Germline V lookup: CDR1 MNHNY, CDR2 SVGAGI (reference sequence). CDR3 amino acids: CASTGGLYNEQFF. For the CDR3, the DNA is TGTGCCAGCACCGGCGGACTGTACAATGAGCAGTTCTTC.

The gene calls are TRBV4-3 and TRBJ2-3; no clear D. Germline loops: CDR1 LGHNA, CDR2 YSLEER. The length of the CDR3 is 14 residues. V gave up 4 bases and J gave up 4 bases, with 12 bases separating them. In nucleotides, the CDR3 is TGCGCCAGCAGCCCAGACCAACACGCAGATACGCAGTATTTT. Translating gives CASSPDQHADTQYF.

The V and J genes are TRBV6-1 and TRBJ2-3; 9 bases align to TRBD2. The CDR3 is made up of 14 amino acids. Germline-derived CDR1 and CDR2 are MNHNS and SASEGT. V gave up 8 bases and J gave up 5 bases; unmatched junction bases: 8. CDR3 in DNA: TGTGCCAGCGCCGTAGCGGGAGTAAAAGATACGCAGTATTTT. This translates into CASAVAGVKDTQYF.

The gene calls are TRBV15 and TRBJ2-2; no clear D gene. Per germline, CDR1 LNHNV and CDR2 YYDKDF (reference sequence). This CDR3 contains 17 residues. V lost 3 bases to trimming and J lost 2 bases, with 16 bases between them. For the CDR3, the DNA is TGTGCCACCAGCAGTCGCGTTCAAAAGACAAACACCGGGGAGCTGTTTTTT. Translation gives CATSSRVQKTNTGELFF.

A few counts support this clonotype. The chain links TRBV7-9 to TRBJ2-5; perhaps D is TRBD1 or TRBD2 (5 bases each). V was pared by 5 bases and J by 4 bases, with 20 bases between. Germline CDR1 is SEHNR and CDR2 is FQNEAQ (reference sequence). This CDR3 spans 16 amino acids. CDR3 in DNA: TGTGCCAGCAGCCGGCGCACGAGGGGTACGGGAGAGACCCAGTACTTC. It translates to CASSRRTRGTGETQYF.

Only a few counts were recorded for this clonotype. This rearrangement joins TRBV19 to TRBJ2-7, with 11 bases matching TRBD1. Per germline, CDR1 LNHDA and CDR2 SQIVND (reference sequence). V was pared by 6 bases and J by 11 bases, with 9 bases of the junction left unmatched. The CDR3 consists of 13 residues. CDR3 sequence: CASSRGQGDPKYF. Written as DNA, the CDR3 is TGTGCCAGTAGCCGGGGACAGGGGGACCCTAAGTACTTC.

The chain has TRBV2 and TRBJ1-1; 8 bases agree with TRBD1. This CDR3 comprises 14 residues. Germline trimming cut 3 bases from V and 7 bases from J; bases unmatched to any gene: 7. Germline CDR1 is SNHLY and CDR2 is FYNNEI. This CDR3 is CASSDRGRDLEAFF. CDR3 sequence (DNA): TGTGCCAGCAGTGACAGGGGGCGAGACCTTGAAGCTTTCTTT.

This clonotype has only a few counts. The J gene is TRBJ2-7, the V gene TRBV20-1; TRBD2 matches 10 bases. Germline lookup yields CDR1 DFQATT and CDR2 SNEGSKA (reference sequence). This CDR3 is 13 amino acids long. V lost 5 bases, J lost 2 bases, and 3 bases stayed unmatched. Here the CDR3 DNA reads TGCAGTGCTCTGGGACTAGCGCCCTACGAGCAGTACTTC. Amino acid sequence: CSALGLAPYEQYF.

A word on this clonotype: Its ends do not fully match the called genes, so a read error is possible. This chain connects TRBV4-1 to TRBJ2-5; D tentatively fits TRBD1 or TRBD2 (8 bases each). The CDR3 has 17 amino acids. Germline assignment: CDR1 MGHRA and CDR2 YSYEKL. The CDR3 spells CASSQDRGGQVQEPQYF. CDR3 nucleotides: TGCGCCAGCAGCCAAGATCGGGGGGGACAGGTACAAGAGCCCCAGTACTTC.

V usage is TRBV12-3 or TRBV12-4 and J usage is TRBJ2-3; unclear D gene. V dropped 6 bases and J dropped 0 bases, with 7 bases sitting between them. CDR3 size: 13 residues. CDR3 in DNA: TGTGCCAGCAGACCACGTAGCACAGATACGCAGTATTTT. It is translated as CASRPRSTDTQYF.

The chain uses TRBV11-2 and TRBJ1-1; no reliable D call. The CDR3 length is 12 residues. Trimming removed 4 bases from V and 6 bases from J, with 9 bases in between. Germline V gene lookup returns CDR1 SGHAT and CDR2 FQNNGV. This chain's CDR3 is CASSSGLAEAFF. The DNA of the CDR3 is TGTGCCAGCAGCTCCGGACTAGCTGAAGCTTTCTTT. Full variable domain (rest looked up from reference TRBV11-2 and TRBJ1-1): EAGVAQSPRYKIIEKRQSVAFWCNPISGHATLYWYQQILGQGPKLLIQFQNNGVVDDSQLPKDRFSAERLKGVDSTLKIQPAKLEDSAVYLCASSSGLAEAFFGQGTRLTVV.

This chain connects TRBV10-3 to TRBJ1-5; no reliable D call. Germline V lookup: CDR1 ENHRY, CDR2 SYGVKD. This CDR3 has 13 amino acids. The V end was cut by 2 bases, the J end by 1 base, with 3 bases between. CDR3 sequence reads: CAISERSNQPQHF. DNA for the CDR3: TGTGCCATCAGTGAGCGGAGCAATCAGCCCCAGCATTTT.

The V call is TRBV24-1, the J call TRBJ2-1; no reliable D call. The germline gives CDR1 KGHDR, CDR2 SFDVKD. Trimming removed 2 bases from V and 6 bases from J, with 7 bases in between. CDR3 length equals 13 residues. The CDR3 region has the DNA TGTGCCACCAGTGATTCGGACCGCAATGAGCAGTTCTTC. It codes for CATSDSDRNEQFF.

The chain employs TRBV12-3 or TRBV12-4 and TRBJ2-2, with D possibly TRBD1 on 6 matching bases. This CDR3 region has 14 residues. With 10 bases removed from V and 8 bases from J, the gap between germline ends came to 20 bases. The CDR3 here is CATKRDILRGELFF. The DNA for the CDR3 is TGTGCCACGAAACGGGACATCCTTCGAGGGGAGCTGTTTTTT.

V is TRBV7-8 and J is TRBJ1-2; the D is unclear. The germline V gene has CDR1 SGHVS and CDR2 FQNEAQ. CDR3 length: 12 amino acids. Trimming shortened V by 7 bases and J by 4 bases, and 10 bases separated the two germline ends. Here the CDR3 DNA reads TGTGCCAGCACCGATGAAGTCTATGGCTACACCTTC. Encoded protein: CASTDEVYGYTF.

This clonotype was seen only a few times. This rearrangement joins TRBV19 to TRBJ1-2, with no clear D. V was shortened by 1 base and J by 4 bases, with 13 bases between the two germline ends. This CDR3 region has 15 residues. From germline, CDR1 is LNHDA and CDR2 SQIVND (reference sequence). CDR3 residues: CASSIVGQTSYGYTF. The DNA for the CDR3 is TGTGCCAGTAGTATAGTCGGGCAGACCTCCTATGGCTACACCTTC. The variable domain in full, with the rest retrieved from reference TRBV19 and TRBJ1-2, is DGGITQSPKYLFRKEGQNVTLSCEQNLNHDAMYWYRQDPGQGLRLIYYSQIVNDFQKGDIAEGYSVSREKKESFPLTVTSAQKNPTAFYLCASSIVGQTSYGYTFGSGTRLTVV.

The J gene is TRBJ2-7, the V gene TRBV7-2, with D tentatively TRBD2 (6 bases). Germline lookup yields CDR1 SGHTA and CDR2 FQGNSA. Trimming removed 2 bases at V and 0 bases at J, with 20 bases between. The CDR3 has 18 residues. CDR3 bases: TGTGCCAGCAGCTTATATCCCTCGGGGGAGATAGGCTCCTACGAGCAGTACTTC. This gives the protein CASSLYPSGEIGSYEQYF.